This T cell receptor (beta chain) is drawn from a study of T cell repertoires in cytomegalovirus infection. Overall study context: Indications came from public TCR beta signatures; they pointed to CMV infection and to a matching HLA type. Study-wide results and caveats: CMV-specific TCR beta clonotypes restricted by HLA-C were the ones dominating the ex vivo response.

From the reads, TCRdb called clonotypes with MiXCR, one entry per CDR3 protein. The sample holds over 100,000 distinct CDR3 sequences, roughly a tenth seen once. This clonotype occurred a few times. Its specificity is unknown. The V segment lost 7 bases and the J segment 0 bases; nucleotides outside the gene matches: 5. The V gene's germline CDR1 is LNHDA and CDR2 SQIVND (reference sequence). This CDR3 spans 17 amino acids. This receptor was obtained from a human donor in good health (CMV status not recorded). Some clones in this sample may be carry-over from other donors' samples. V and J are TRBV19 and TRBJ2-6; the match to TRBD2 covers 11 bases. The sample was PBMCs, sequenced either directly or after in vitro stimulation (not recorded which). CDR3 nucleotide sequence: TGTGCCAGTAATGAACTAGCGGGAGCCTCTGGGGCCAACGTCCTGACTTTC. Amino acids: CASNELAGASGANVLTF.